This T cell receptor beta chain comes out of a study of immune cell composition in non-small cell lung cancer (dated by TCRdb to about 2017). As for the study more broadly: Histologic subtype, mainly lung adenocarcinoma or squamous cell carcinoma, was assigned on the basis of H&E together with p63, CK5, Napsin A and TTF-1 immunohistochemistry. Supplementary cohort #1 consisted of ten or so lung adenocarcinoma cases with paired tumour/lung TCR-beta sequencing and with TIL populations generated to assess tumour reactivity. Using Adaptive Biotechnologies, the researchers ran TCR-beta sequencing on approximately 37 paired NSCLC tumour and non-adjacent lung specimens, along with about two dozen tumour-only specimens. A handful of tumour specimens that had TCR-beta data belonged to rare histological subtypes and were left out of the subtype comparisons. General conclusions and limits of the study: Nearly half of NSCLC cases had tumour-associated clones >0.5%, with approximately 76% of squamous carcinomas showing such clones compared with 33% of adenocarcinomas. The reactivity cohort included only 10 or so cases, and whether tumour-reactive clones share sequences with the dominant in vivo tumour-associated clones was not shown. Top 10 clone scores and productive clonality were significantly higher in lung squamous cell carcinoma than in lung adenocarcinoma tumours. In roughly 10 adenocarcinoma cases, a strong correlation was found between maximal tumour-associated clone frequency and TIL tumour reactivity, whereas no such correlation was found between overall clonality and TIL tumour reactivity. Smoking pack-years did not significantly correlate with tumour TCR-beta clonality.

TCR-beta CDR3 regions were amplified from genomic DNA by a two-step multiplex PCR, with the second step adding Illumina-compatible adaptors. TCR-beta immunosequencing was performed on an Illumina platform as a commercial immunoSEQ service. Concerning the study's data processing: Repertoires were summarised as Top 10 Clones, the percentage of T-cell templates from the ten most frequent sequences, and productive clonality. Productive clonality had a range of 0 to 1, where 1 means a monoclonal population. Tumour-associated clones were defined as sequences comprising at least 0.1% of tumour T-cell templates but absent from matched non-adjacent lung, identified via log10 scatter plots. Student's t-tests were used for two-group comparisons, ANOVA was used for stages, and linear regression was used for relationships, with analyses conducted in GraphPad Prism7 and R. TCRdb provides this immuneACCESS table in a form limited to in-frame rearrangements. Some clones are lacking; in checked studies, under half of them reflect an unresolved V gene, and why the rest are absent is not known. The V and J calls and clone size were taken over from that table, and D and trimming were inferred from the DNA. The sample table shows about 7,600 clones, and under 80% are seen once. Roughly 12% of the sample is taken by the ten largest.

Note on this clone: Its cognate antigen has yet to be identified. Per-nucleotide qualities are absent, and no much larger clonotype sits a single base away.

From frozen aliquots of unsorted single-cell suspensions, genomic DNA was isolated using the QIAamp DNA kit. The tumour samples consisted of surgically resected non-small cell lung cancer tissue. Tissues arrived within 2 hours of resection and were immediately processed into single-cell suspensions. Tissue was broken up mechanically, digested enzymatically with DNase I, collagenase I and hyaluronidase for roughly 28 minutes at 37 degrees C, and then filtered and RBC-lysed. Spanning cysteine to phenylalanine, the CDR3 consists of 14 amino acids. CDR3 DNA is the only sequence kept; it has 42 bases, read in frame from the first base. V is reduced by 8 bases and J by 3 bases, leaving a spacing of 16 bases between them. Per the germline V gene, MNHNS is the CDR1 and SASEGT is the CDR2.

The origin of this receptor is a human donor with non-small cell lung cancer. The chain links TRBV6-1 with TRBJ1-1; matching of 5 bases hints at TRBD1 as the D gene. Source material: lung tumor tissue. The DNA sequence is TGTGCCAGCTGGGGGAGAGCCCCGGACACTGAAGCTTTCTTT. This yields the protein CASWGRAPDTEAFF.